The T cell receptor (beta chain) under discussion was sequenced for a study of blood T cell repertoires in COVID-19. Study as a whole: The samples span acute and convalescent COVID-19 from the United States, Italy and Spain. Sources were T cells, B-cell-depleted T cells, or PBMCs; the material itself was cDNA or gDNA.

Original methodology: It was from reference gene primer amplification that nucleated cell counts were estimated. TCRdb's copy holds only in-frame clones and misses some; the assay was immunoSEQ multiplex PCR. From that table come the V and J calls and clone size; the DNA was used to work out D and trimming. Of 100,000 to 140,000 clones listed, about 87% were seen once; the top ten hold under 7%. The germline CDR1 and CDR2 sequences are SGHNT and YYREEE (reference sequence). CDR3 length equals 17 residues. V lost 0 bases, J lost 5 bases, and 11 bases stayed unmatched. Sequenced input: peripheral blood. The clonotype was recovered from a man aged 45 to 65 with active or convalescent COVID-19. The J gene is TRBJ2-5, the V gene TRBV5-4; 9 positions match TRBD2. The CDR3 spells CASSLGLAGGLRETQYF. CDR3 DNA sequence: TGTGCCAGCAGCTTGGGCCTTGCGGGAGGGCTACGGGAGACCCAGTACTTC.